This T cell receptor beta chain came from a study of beta chain features in type 1 diabetes. Study-wide background: Patient and healthy donor groups were alike in age, gender and cell yields. Whole-study results and caveats: A closer apparent resemblance between naive, central memory and Treg TCRB repertoires was seen in patients than in healthy donors. Type 1 diabetes patients showed a moderate but significant shortening of TCRB CDR3s in all four CD4+ subsets.

About this clone: Its specificity is not known.

V lost 6 bases and J lost 5; bases outside the gene matches: 4. The germline V gene encodes CDR1 LNHDA and CDR2 SQIVND (reference sequence). This CDR3 has 13 amino acids. All sorted populations exceeded 95% purity. Expressed TCRB transcripts were sequenced because the entire RNA isolate underwent reverse transcription. The assay was immunoSEQ multiplex PCR, and TCRdb's table has in-frame clones only and misses some. Among about 160,000 clones listed, roughly 8% were seen once. Sequences were obtained from central memory CD4+ T cells from blood. The sequence derives from a man between 18 and 35 years old with type 1 diabetes. The rearrangement links TRBV19 to TRBJ2-7; 10 bases are a match to TRBD1. CDR3: CASRPTGGHEQYF. The CDR3 nucleotides read TGTGCCAGTAGACCGACAGGGGGCCACGAGCAGTACTTC.